These 7 T cell receptor beta chains were all obtained from the same sample, sequenced in a study of a mutant IDH1 vaccine in newly diagnosed glioma. Here immunoSEQ multiplex PCR was the method, and the copy in TCRdb shows in-frame clones only, minus some. The table lists some 87,000 clones, around 80% of them singletons. Time point given: baseline, week 1 (first vaccination visit). Treatment indicated: pre-vaccination baseline after standard-of-care therapy. The input for sequencing was PBMCs, taken from a glioma patient treated with radiotherapy, temozolomide or both. These receptors all come from a man between 40 and 49 years old with glioma.

The chain combines TRBV7-9 with TRBJ1-6; D remains unclear. This CDR3 is built from 14 residues. Germline-derived CDR1 and CDR2 are SEHNR and FQNEAQ (reference sequence). Trimming left V 1 base short and J 6 bases short, with 7 bases between. The CDR3 loop is CASSLELANSPLHF. CDR3 bases: TGTGCCAGCAGCTTAGAACTGGCTAATTCACCCCTCCACTTT.

This clone has a handful of counts. V is TRBV7-8 and J is TRBJ1-1, with D perhaps TRBD1 (5 bases). Germline-derived CDR1 and CDR2 are SGHVS and FQNEAQ. CDR3 length equals 16 residues. V lost 5 bases and J 7 bases, leaving 23 bases between the germline ends. This CDR3 reads CASSSRRVDRGGEAFF. CDR3 nucleotide sequence: TGTGCCAGCAGCAGCCGGCGGGTGGATAGGGGAGGTGAAGCTTTCTTT.

The V and J genes are TRBV28 and TRBJ2-7; no clear D. The germline V gene encodes CDR1 MDHEN and CDR2 SYDVKM. The CDR3 extends over 13 amino acids. Trimming shortened V by 7 bases and J by 2 bases, and 12 bases separated the two germline ends. CDR3: CASTARMPYEQYF. The CDR3 DNA follows: TGTGCCAGCACAGCGCGGATGCCCTACGAGCAGTACTTC.

J is TRBJ2-3 and V is TRBV9; the match to TRBD1 covers 8 bases. CDR3 length equals 13 residues. CDR1 is SGDLS and CDR2 is YYNGEE in the germline V gene. V trimming: 6 bases; J trimming: 1 base; junction bases outside the gene matches: 1. The CDR3 DNA follows: TGTGCCAGCACGGACAGGGGCACAGATACGCAGTATTTT. Protein: CASTDRGTDTQYF.

This sequence joins TRBV4-3 and TRBJ2-1, with TRBD2 matching 11 bases. Trimming at V came to 4 bases and at J to 8 bases, leaving 13 bases not matched to a gene. Per germline, CDR1 LGHNA and CDR2 YSLEER. The CDR3 has 17 residues. The CDR3 loop reads CASSPFILAGGGDEQFF. CDR3 coding DNA: TGCGCCAGCAGCCCCTTCATCCTAGCGGGGGGAGGCGATGAGCAGTTCTTC.

The chain employs TRBV5-1 and TRBJ1-2; D not resolved. This CDR3 contains 12 residues. Germline V gene sequence: CDR1 SGHRS, CDR2 YFSETQ. V dropped 3 bases and J dropped 2 bases, with 5 bases sitting between them. CDR3 in amino acids: CASSYDNYGYTF. DNA of the CDR3: TGCGCCAGCAGCTATGACAACTATGGCTACACCTTC.

The J gene is TRBJ2-3, the V gene TRBV4-3; D not certain. The CDR3 loop spans 15 amino acids. Germline CDR1 is LGHNA and CDR2 is YSLEER. Trimming stripped 1 base from V and 2 bases from J, with 10 bases between. The CDR3 protein is CASSQGGGYTDTQYF. The CDR3 DNA is TGCGCCAGCAGCCAAGGTGGCGGATACACAGATACGCAGTATTTT.